A single sample gave rise to the 32 T cell receptor beta chains below, sequenced in a study of blood T cell repertoires in COVID-19. The table came from immunoSEQ multiplex PCR; TCRdb's copy has only in-frame clones and leaves some out. The sample holds approximately 300,000 clones, over 75% seen once. The sample taken for sequencing was PBMCs or T cells enriched from blood (not recorded which). These receptor sequences come from a man aged 25-40 years who had recovered from COVID-19.

The V and J genes are TRBV10-1 and TRBJ2-1; possibly TRBD2 for D (6 bases). Per germline, CDR1 WNHNN and CDR2 SYGVQD (reference sequence). Trimming shortened V by 5 bases and J by 8 bases, and 22 bases separated the two germline ends. The length of the CDR3 is 16 residues. CDR3 DNA sequence: TGCGCCAGCAGTCCCTCGGAGGGACGGTTCGTGGATGAGCAGTTCTTC. Translation gives CASSPSEGRFVDEQFF.

This chain connects TRBV2 to TRBJ2-1; a possible D gene is TRBD2 (5 bases). Per the germline V gene, CDR1 is SNHLY and CDR2 is FYNNEI. Trimming shortened V by 6 bases and J by 5 bases, and 11 bases separated the two germline ends. The CDR3 is made up of 13 amino acids. CDR3 loop: CASSVGIDNEQFF. The CDR3 DNA reads TGTGCCAGCAGCGTCGGGATCGACAATGAGCAGTTCTTC.

The rearrangement joins TRBV19 to TRBJ2-3; D may be TRBD2 (5 bases). The CDR3 loop spans 13 amino acids. The V and J ends lost 5 bases and 4 bases respectively, with 10 bases between them. CDR1 and CDR2 (germline): LNHDA, SQIVND (reference sequence). CDR3 nucleotides: TGTGCCAGTAGTGGGGAGTTGCCAGATACGCAGTATTTT. This sequence encodes CASSGELPDTQYF.

The rearrangement links TRBV12-3 or TRBV12-4 to TRBJ2-7; possible D gene TRBD2, 6 bases. Trimming pared 6 bases from V and 3 bases from J, leaving 9 bases between. There are 12 residues in the CDR3. The CDR3 protein is CASSHGGYEQYF. The CDR3 region has the DNA TGTGCCAGCAGCCACGGGGGCTACGAGCAGTACTTC.

This chain links TRBV6-1 with TRBJ2-5; possibly TRBD2 for D (5 bases). Germline values: CDR1 MNHNS, CDR2 SASEGT. Trimming took 3 bases from V and 5 from J, leaving 13 bases between them. The CDR3 sequence is 14 residues long. The CDR3 protein is CASSEVSRAETQYF. The CDR3 nucleotides read TGTGCCAGCAGTGAGGTTTCGAGGGCGGAGACCCAGTACTTC.

The rearrangement uses TRBV28 and TRBJ2-7, with 7 positions matching TRBD2. V lost 5 bases to trimming and J lost 0 bases; unmatched junction nucleotides: 7. Germline V CDR1 and CDR2: MDHEN, SYDVKM. This CDR3 spans 15 amino acids. CDR3 sequence reads: CASSQAGHISYEQYF. As DNA, the CDR3 is TGTGCCAGCAGTCAAGCGGGGCACATCTCCTACGAGCAGTACTTC.

This clone has just one count. The chain is built from TRBV6-6 and TRBJ1-4; D is uncertain. The V end was cut by 5 bases, the J end by 7 bases, with 17 bases between. The CDR3 covers 15 residues. Germline lookup yields CDR1 MNHNY and CDR2 SVGAGI (reference sequence). The CDR3 loop reads CASSPQRSAVEKLFF. In DNA form, the CDR3 reads TGTGCCAGCAGTCCCCAAAGGAGTGCCGTTGAAAAACTGTTTTTT.

The chain uses TRBV18 and TRBJ2-2; D is perhaps TRBD1 (6 bases). Trimming removed 8 bases from V and 4 bases from J, with 8 bases in between. The CDR3 is made up of 12 amino acids. The germline CDR1 and CDR2 sequences are KGHSH and LQKENI. CDR3 bases: TGTGCCAGCCCCAGGGGCACCGGGGAGCTGTTTTTT. Amino acids: CASPRGTGELFF.

The gene calls are TRBV7-2 and TRBJ1-2; D may be TRBD1 (5 bases). Germline-derived CDR1 and CDR2 are SGHTA and FQGNSA. V dropped 2 bases and J dropped 4 bases, with 14 bases sitting between them. CDR3 size: 15 residues. CDR3 amino acids: CASSLYQGPSYGYTF. Written as DNA, the CDR3 is TGTGCCAGCAGCTTATACCAGGGCCCCTCCTATGGCTACACCTTC.

V usage is TRBV12-3 or TRBV12-4 and J usage is TRBJ1-2; TRBD1 is a possible D gene (6 bases). The CDR3 sequence is 13 residues long. V was trimmed by 0 bases and J by 4 bases, leaving 6 bases between them. Here the CDR3 reads CASSLAGGYGYTF. CDR3 in DNA: TGTGCCAGCAGTTTAGCAGGGGGCTATGGCTACACCTTC.

This clone was found a few times. This rearrangement joins TRBV29-1 to TRBJ2-3, with D perhaps TRBD2 (6 bases). Trimming stripped 7 bases from V and 4 bases from J, with 9 bases between. Germline CDR1 and CDR2: SQVTM and ANQGSEA. This CDR3 spans 11 amino acids. CDR3 bases: TGCAGCGGTTGGAGGGCAGATACGCAGTATTTT. The encoded protein is CSGWRADTQYF.

The gene calls are TRBV30 and TRBJ1-2; 8 nucleotides agree with TRBD1. J was trimmed by 8 bases and V by 2 bases; bases with no gene match: 7. CDR3 length equals 13 residues. Germline CDR1 reads GTSNPN; CDR2 reads SVGIG (reference sequence). CDR3 in DNA: TGTGCCTGGAGTCGCCAGGGGGCGGACGGCTACACCTTC. This codes for CAWSRQGADGYTF.

Turning to this clone: A read error may account for a junction end that differs from germline. The chain employs TRBV7-7 and TRBJ2-7; TRBD1 matches 8 bases. The germline CDR1 and CDR2 sequences are SSHAT and FNYEAQ (reference sequence). CDR3 length: 13 residues. The CDR3 protein is CASSPTGAGEQYF. The CDR3 DNA reads as TGTGCTAGCAGCCCGACAGGGGCGGGAGAGCAGTACTTC.

V and J are TRBV2 and TRBJ1-1, with D maybe TRBD1 (5 bases). Trimming removed 7 bases from V and 4 bases from J, with 13 bases in between. Germline assignment: CDR1 SNHLY and CDR2 FYNNEI. CDR3 length: 13 residues. The CDR3 protein is CASTPDGGTEAFF. In nucleotides, the CDR3 is TGTGCCAGCACCCCGGACGGGGGCACTGAAGCTTTCTTT.

This rearrangement joins TRBV4-2 to TRBJ1-1, with 7 bases matching TRBD1. Germline CDR1 LGHNA, CDR2 YNFKEQ. V was clipped by 4 bases and J by 1 base; unmatched bases: 6. The CDR3 has 15 residues. For the CDR3, the DNA is TGTGCCAGCAGCCGACCGGGACAGCAGAACACTGAAGCTTTCTTT. The encoded protein is CASSRPGQQNTEAFF.

The chain is built from TRBV3-1 (or the pseudogene TRBV3-2) and TRBJ2-1; a weak D match, TRBD2 (5 bases). The germline V gene has CDR1 LGHDT and CDR2 YNNKEL (reference sequence). The CDR3 is 18 residues long. Trimming stripped 3 bases from V and 4 bases from J, with 22 bases between. CDR3 sequence: CASSHRLSLAPGYNEQFF. For the CDR3, the DNA is TGTGCCAGCAGCCATCGTCTTAGCCTAGCCCCCGGGTACAATGAGCAGTTCTTC.

This sequence joins TRBV5-8 and TRBJ2-5, with 12 bases lining up with TRBD1. CDR1 is SGHTS, CDR2 YDEGEE, per germline. The CDR3 runs 14 residues. V lost 6 bases to trimming and J lost 5 bases; unmatched junction nucleotides: 5. CDR3 nucleotides: TGTGCCAGCAAGGCCGGGACAGGGGGCGAGACCCAGTACTTC. The encoded protein is CASKAGTGGETQYF. Variable domain in full (rest from reference TRBV5-8 and TRBJ2-5): EAGVTQSPTHLIKTRGQQATLRCSPISGHTSVYWYQQALGLGLQFLLWYDEGEERNRGNFPPRFSGRQFPNYSSELNVNALELEDSALYLCASKAGTGGETQYFGPGTRLLVL.

The rearrangement uses TRBV13 and TRBJ1-2, with TRBD1 matching 7 bases. CDR1 is PRHDT, CDR2 FYEKMQ, per germline (reference sequence). V was pared by 4 bases and J by 4 bases, with 9 bases of the junction left unmatched. This CDR3 spans 15 amino acids. The CDR3 sequence: CASSWPSTGLYGYTF. CDR3 DNA sequence: TGTGCCAGCAGCTGGCCATCGACAGGGCTCTATGGCTACACCTTC.

The genes are TRBV19 and TRBJ2-3; possibly TRBD2 for D (6 bases). CDR3 size: 15 residues. V lost 8 bases, J lost 4 bases, and 19 bases lay in between. Germline V lookup: CDR1 LNHDA, CDR2 SQIVND (reference sequence). The CDR3 sequence is CASALASPGADTQYF. CDR3 nucleotide sequence: TGTGCCAGTGCCCTCGCCTCACCGGGGGCAGATACGCAGTATTTT.

V and J are TRBV5-1 and TRBJ1-4, with D tentatively TRBD1 (6 bases). CDR3 length: 16 residues. Looked up from germline, CDR1 is SGHRS and CDR2 is YFSETQ. V was shortened by 4 bases and J by 6 bases, with 19 bases between the two germline ends. Here the CDR3 reads CASSGGHDQWDEKLFF. The CDR3 nucleotides read TGCGCCAGCAGCGGGGGACACGATCAATGGGATGAAAAACTGTTTTTT.

The chain links TRBV14 to TRBJ2-2; TRBD1 matches 12 bases. V shed 3 bases and J 4 bases; nucleotides not matched to a gene: 9. This CDR3 comprises 18 residues. From germline, CDR1 is SGHDN and CDR2 FVKESK. Here the CDR3 DNA reads TGTGCCAGCAGCCAGGGGACAGGGGGCGGCCCGATCACCGGGGAGCTGTTTTTT. This encodes CASSQGTGGGPITGELFF.

The V call is TRBV4-1, the J call TRBJ2-3; 9 bases match TRBD2. Germline V gives CDR1 MGHRA, CDR2 YSYEKL. The trim removed 8 bases at V and 2 bases at J, leaving 8 bases unmatched. CDR3 length: 15 residues. CDR3 DNA: TGCGCCAGCCGGGGGCTAGCGGGGATCACAGATACGCAGTATTTT. Residues: CASRGLAGITDTQYF.

Details on this clone: The junction and the germline gene differ at one end; a read error may be behind it. The chain employs TRBV7-7 and TRBJ2-5, with TRBD2 as a possible D gene (6 bases). The CDR3 spans 14 residues. Germline V CDR1 and CDR2: SSHAT, FNYEAQ (reference sequence). The CDR3 DNA sequence: TGTGCTAGCAGCTTAGCGGCAGGGAGGGAGACCCAGTACTTC. It yields the protein CASSLAAGRETQYF.

Worth noting for this clone: In the same sample, other DNA sequences code for this CDR3. J is TRBJ2-3 and V is TRBV11-2; possibly TRBD2 for D (6 bases). The germline V gene has CDR1 SGHAT and CDR2 FQNNGV. The CDR3 extends over 13 amino acids. V lost 6 bases and J lost 5, with 12 bases in between. CDR3 sequence: CASSFPGVDTQYF. The CDR3, as DNA: TGTGCCAGCAGTTTCCCGGGGGTAGATACGCAGTATTTT.

The chain has TRBV27 and TRBJ2-7; no clear D. The CDR3 runs to 14 residues. Germline V gene sequence: CDR1 MNHEY, CDR2 SMNVEV (reference sequence). Trimming left V 5 bases short and J 7 bases short, with 18 bases between. The CDR3 sequence: CASSPQVFSGEQYF. In DNA, the CDR3 is TGTGCCAGCAGTCCCCAGGTGTTCTCTGGGGAGCAGTACTTC.

This clone showed up just once. J is TRBJ1-3 and V is TRBV19; D is ambiguous. Germline assignment: CDR1 LNHDA and CDR2 SQIVND (reference sequence). V was clipped by 5 bases and J by 0 bases, with 8 bases between them. The CDR3 contains 14 residues. The CDR3 coding sequence is TGTGCCAGTAGTTGGCTCAGCTCTGGAAACACCATATATTTT. Translation: CASSWLSSGNTIYF.

This sequence joins TRBV12-3 or TRBV12-4 and TRBJ1-4; D not resolved. The V end was cut by 7 bases, the J end by 10 bases, with 10 bases between. The CDR3 is made up of 11 amino acids. The CDR3 nucleotides read TGTGCCAGCACCGAGAGAGGAAAACTGTTTTTT. Residues: CASTERGKLFF.

The genes are TRBV5-1 and TRBJ2-1; D ambiguous. Looked up from germline, CDR1 is SGHRS and CDR2 is YFSETQ. The CDR3 runs to 13 residues. The germline V and J ends were trimmed by 0 bases and 3 bases, with 4 bases remaining between them. As DNA, the CDR3 is TGCGCCAGCAGCTTGGGAGACTACAATGAGCAGTTCTTC. This gives the protein CASSLGDYNEQFF.

The chain's CDR3 is CASSLETAQEEQYF. As DNA, the CDR3 is TGTGCCAGCAGCTTAGAAACAGCCCAAGAGGAGCAGTACTTC. The chain combines TRBV11-2 with TRBJ2-7; D uncertain. There are 14 residues in the CDR3. CDR1 is SGHAT and CDR2 is FQNNGV in the germline V gene. V lost 0 bases and J 7 bases, leaving 13 bases between the germline ends. Filled out from reference TRBV11-2 and TRBJ2-7, the complete variable domain reads EAGVAQSPRYKIIEKRQSVAFWCNPISGHATLYWYQQILGQGPKLLIQFQNNGVVDDSQLPKDRFSAERLKGVDSTLKIQPAKLEDSAVYLCASSLETAQEEQYFGPGTRLTVT.

The chain recombines TRBV30 with TRBJ1-4; D is unresolved. The CDR3 extends over 13 amino acids. Per germline, CDR1 GTSNPN and CDR2 SVGIG (reference sequence). The ends were cut back, 1 base at V and 7 bases at J, with 10 bases in the middle. CDR3 protein: CAWSAYSREKLFF. CDR3 DNA sequence: TGTGCCTGGAGTGCGTACTCTCGTGAAAAACTGTTTTTT.

V gene TRBV7-6 combines with J gene TRBJ2-5, with 10 nucleotides matching TRBD1. In germline, CDR1 is SGHVS, CDR2 FNYEAQ. Trimming at V came to 5 bases and at J to 5 bases, leaving 5 bases not matched to a gene. The CDR3 has 14 residues. The CDR3 coding sequence is TGTGCCAGCAGCCGGGACAGGGGATGGGAGACCCAGTACTTC. Its translation: CASSRDRGWETQYF.

V and J are TRBV25-1 and TRBJ1-1; 11 bases are a match to TRBD1. J was trimmed by 5 bases and V by 5 bases; bases with no gene match: 7. CDR3 length: 15 residues. The V gene's germline CDR1 is MGHDK and CDR2 SYGVNS. CDR3 residues: CASSHAGTGGTEAFF. Here the CDR3 DNA reads TGTGCCAGCAGTCACGCCGGGACAGGGGGGACTGAAGCTTTCTTT.